Below, one TCR beta chain is given with its context. This clone showed up just once. Its antigen is still unknown. There are no base qualities to consult, and no much larger clone falls within one base. This sample is drawn from a study of shared clonotypes between healthy human individuals (dated by TCRdb to between 2020 and 2021). Study-wide context: A couple of women and three men aged 18 to 49 years were included in the cohort. The study deeply sequenced blood TCR repertoires of about 5 healthy adults to estimate repertoire size and the extent of clonotype sharing between individuals. Each donor's leukapheresis produced roughly between about 0.85 and 10 billion PBMCs. To increase sequencing depth and limit assay-specific biases, TCR repertoire library preparation and sequencing were carried out by different laboratories using diverse techniques.

As encoded in the germline V gene (reference sequence), CDR1 is SGHNT while CDR2 is YYREEE. V loses 3 bases at its end and J loses 2 bases; junction bases beyond the gene matches: 14. From cysteine to phenylalanine, the CDR3 is 18 amino acids long. The DNA shown is the 54-base CDR3, in frame from base 1. Summary of the overall study and its limitations: Because the study included a small number of donors, the genetic and exposure-history diversity represented was limited. Pairwise subsampling led to the expectation that sequencing depth would affect the degree of clonotype sharing among donors. Sampling was restricted to blood, and TCR repertoires in tissue are likely to differ from TCR repertoires in blood.

The donors were healthy, HIV-negative adults who had no recently reported acute infections or vaccinations. Only Caucasian adults living in Nashville, Tennessee, USA were represented among the donors. For unsorted samples, 85 million to 100 million PBMCs were counted, and genomic DNA was extracted using the QIAamp DNA Blood Mini kit. Blood was obtained by leukapheresis, after which PBMCs were separated by Ficoll-Histopaque density gradient centrifugation and cryopreserved in liquid nitrogen vapor phase. Using the deep immunoSEQ assay, TCR CDR3 regions were amplified from genomic DNA by multiplex PCR. Genomic DNA extracted from each cell subset was distributed evenly over all wells of several immunoSEQ 96-well plates, and each plate served as one replicate. For unsorted PBMC, about 270 ng of genomic DNA, equivalent to tens of thousands of T cell genomes, went into each replicate PCR. Ten immunoSEQ deep assay plates were used to sequence the unsorted PBMC genomic DNA. The purified libraries were quantified using a Qubit 3.0 fluorometer, sized with a Bioanalyzer 2100, and then quantified again using the KAPA Library Quantification kit. Every immunoSEQ 96-well plate was sequenced on a separate single-read 150-cycle Illumina NextSeq 550 flow cell. The paper's data handling went like this. Because the immunoSEQ output held only junctional sequences and lacked quality scores, the filtering could not match the filtering applied to full-length reads. To assign V/J genes and CDR3, sequences were annotated against IMGT germline references using PyIR, a Python wrapper for IgBLAST v1.9. Reads were removed for weak V/J assignments (E-value above 1e-6), missing CDR3, stop codons, out-of-frame junctions, or ambiguous translated residues. V3J clonotypes were defined as sequences sharing the same inferred V gene, J gene, and CDR3 amino acid sequence. Percentage overlap between repertoires was calculated by dividing the number of shared unique clonotypes by the size of the smaller repertoire. Richness of each repertoire was evaluated using RTK rarefaction, the Chao1 estimator, and Recon v2.1 estimates of unobserved clonotypes. TCRdb's version of the immuneACCESS table is confined to in-frame rearrangements and falls short of the full clone set. An unresolved V gene accounts for under half of the shortfall where checked; the remainder is of unknown origin. The V and J calls and the clone size are those of that table, but D and trimming were determined from the DNA. The sample table lists approximately 510,000 clones, 79% of them with a count of one. In total, the top ten clones hold approximately 12% of the sample.

This clonotype was obtained from a woman aged 40 to 49 in good health. Some clones in this sample may be carry-over from other donors' samples. In this chain, TRBV5-4 is recombined with TRBJ2-7, with 10 central nucleotides matching TRBD1. Sequencing was done on a sample of PBMCs. CDR3 region: CASSSHRDRGIVTYEQYF. DNA sequence: TGTGCCAGCAGCTCCCACCGGGACAGGGGTATCGTTACCTACGAGCAGTACTTC.